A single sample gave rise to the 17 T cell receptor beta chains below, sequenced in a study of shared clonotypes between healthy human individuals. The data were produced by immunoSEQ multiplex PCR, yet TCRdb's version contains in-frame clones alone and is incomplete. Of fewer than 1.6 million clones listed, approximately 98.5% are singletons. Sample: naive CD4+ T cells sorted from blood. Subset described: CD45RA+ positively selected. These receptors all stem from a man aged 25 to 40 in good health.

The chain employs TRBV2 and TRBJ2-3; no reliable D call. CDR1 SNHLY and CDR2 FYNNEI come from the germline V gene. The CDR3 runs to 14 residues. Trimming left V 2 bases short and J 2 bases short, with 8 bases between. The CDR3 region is CASSEFKSTDTQYF. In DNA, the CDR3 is TGTGCCAGCAGTGAATTTAAATCCACAGATACGCAGTATTTT.

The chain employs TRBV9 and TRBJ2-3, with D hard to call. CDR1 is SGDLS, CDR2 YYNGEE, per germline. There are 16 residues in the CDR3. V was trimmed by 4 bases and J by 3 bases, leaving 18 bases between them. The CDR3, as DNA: TGTGCCAGCAGCCCATGGGCCGGCCTCGTGACAGATACGCAGTATTTT. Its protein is CASSPWAGLVTDTQYF.

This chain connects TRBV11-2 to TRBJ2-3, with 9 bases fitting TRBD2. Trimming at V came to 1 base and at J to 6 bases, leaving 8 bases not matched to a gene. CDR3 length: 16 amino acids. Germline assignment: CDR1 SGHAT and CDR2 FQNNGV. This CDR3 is CASSLVSGGRGDTQYF. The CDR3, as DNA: TGTGCCAGCAGCTTAGTGTCAGGCGGGAGGGGGGATACGCAGTATTTT.

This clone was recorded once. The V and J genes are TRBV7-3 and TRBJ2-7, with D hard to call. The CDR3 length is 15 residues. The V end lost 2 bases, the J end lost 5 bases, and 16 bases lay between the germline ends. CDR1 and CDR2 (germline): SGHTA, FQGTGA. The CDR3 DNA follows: TGTGCCAGCAGCTTATCCCCTAGGGCTTCCGACGAGCAGTACTTC. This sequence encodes CASSLSPRASDEQYF.

The CDR3 loop is CASSLIQGREKLFF. DNA for the CDR3: TGTGCCAGCAGCTTAATACAGGGGCGGGAAAAACTGTTTTTT. This rearrangement joins TRBV7-9 to TRBJ1-4, with 7 nucleotides matching TRBD1. V lost 2 bases, J lost 8 bases, and 5 bases stayed unmatched. Germline values: CDR1 SEHNR, CDR2 FQNEAQ (reference sequence). The CDR3 totals 14 residues.

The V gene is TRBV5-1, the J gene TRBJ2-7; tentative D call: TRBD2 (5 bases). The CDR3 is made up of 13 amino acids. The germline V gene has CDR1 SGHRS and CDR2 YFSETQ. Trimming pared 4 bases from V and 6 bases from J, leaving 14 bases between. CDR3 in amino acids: CASSSPNGVEQYF. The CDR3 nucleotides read TGCGCCAGCAGCAGCCCGAACGGGGTCGAGCAGTACTTC.

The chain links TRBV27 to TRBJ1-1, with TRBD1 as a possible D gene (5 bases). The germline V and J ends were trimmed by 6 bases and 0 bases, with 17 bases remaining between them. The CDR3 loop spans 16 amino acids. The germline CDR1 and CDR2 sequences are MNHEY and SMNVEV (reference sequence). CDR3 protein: CASSSVGDPMNTEAFF. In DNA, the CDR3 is TGTGCCAGCAGCAGTGTAGGGGATCCCATGAACACTGAAGCTTTCTTT.

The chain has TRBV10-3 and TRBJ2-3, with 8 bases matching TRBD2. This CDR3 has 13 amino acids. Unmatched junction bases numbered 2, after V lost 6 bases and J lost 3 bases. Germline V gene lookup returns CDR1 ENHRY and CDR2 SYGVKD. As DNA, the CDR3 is TGTGCCATCAGGAAGCGGGAGACAGATACGCAGTATTTT. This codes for CAIRKRETDTQYF.

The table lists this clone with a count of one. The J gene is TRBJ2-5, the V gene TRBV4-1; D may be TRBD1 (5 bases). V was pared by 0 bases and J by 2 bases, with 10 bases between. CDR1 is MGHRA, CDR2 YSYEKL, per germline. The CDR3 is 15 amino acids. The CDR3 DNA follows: TGCGCCAGCAGCCAAGATCCCCAGGGACAAGAGACCCAGTACTTC. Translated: CASSQDPQGQETQYF.

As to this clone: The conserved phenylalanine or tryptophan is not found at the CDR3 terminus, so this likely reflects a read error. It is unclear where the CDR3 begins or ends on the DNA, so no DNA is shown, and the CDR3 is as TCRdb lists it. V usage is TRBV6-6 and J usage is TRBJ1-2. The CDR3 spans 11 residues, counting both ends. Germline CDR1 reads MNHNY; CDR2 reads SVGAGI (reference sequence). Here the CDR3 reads CASSQPPGFDL.

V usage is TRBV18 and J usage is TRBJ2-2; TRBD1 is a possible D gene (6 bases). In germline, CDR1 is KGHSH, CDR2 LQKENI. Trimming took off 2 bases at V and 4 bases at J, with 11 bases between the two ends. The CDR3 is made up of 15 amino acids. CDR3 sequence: CASSPLGQLTGELFF. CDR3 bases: TGTGCCAGCTCACCATTGGGACAACTCACCGGGGAGCTGTTTTTT.

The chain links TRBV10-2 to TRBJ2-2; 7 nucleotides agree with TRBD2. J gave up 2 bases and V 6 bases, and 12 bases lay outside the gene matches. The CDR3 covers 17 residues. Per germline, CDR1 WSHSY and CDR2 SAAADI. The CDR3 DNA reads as TGCGCCAGCAGCGAAGCGGGATGGACGGGAAACACCGGGGAGCTGTTTTTT. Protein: CASSEAGWTGNTGELFF.

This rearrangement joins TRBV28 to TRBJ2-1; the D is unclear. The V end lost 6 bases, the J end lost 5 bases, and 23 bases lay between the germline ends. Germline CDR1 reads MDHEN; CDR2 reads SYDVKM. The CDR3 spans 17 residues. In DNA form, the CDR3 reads TGTGCCAGCAGCTCATCGTTAGGGCAACACTTTAACAATGAGCAGTTCTTC. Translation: CASSSSLGQHFNNEQFF.

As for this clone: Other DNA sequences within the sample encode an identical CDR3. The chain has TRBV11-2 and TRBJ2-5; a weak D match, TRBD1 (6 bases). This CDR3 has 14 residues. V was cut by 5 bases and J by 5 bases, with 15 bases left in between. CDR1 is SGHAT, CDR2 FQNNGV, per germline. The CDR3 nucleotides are TGTGCCAGCAGCCCGAGGACAGTGCGGGAGACCCAGTACTTC. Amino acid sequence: CASSPRTVRETQYF.

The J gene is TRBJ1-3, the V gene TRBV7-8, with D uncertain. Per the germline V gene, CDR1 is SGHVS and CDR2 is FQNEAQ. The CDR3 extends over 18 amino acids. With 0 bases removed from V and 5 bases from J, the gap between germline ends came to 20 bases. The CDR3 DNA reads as TGTGCCAGCAGCTTAGCGCTTCCGTTGGCAGAGAAAAGAAACACCATATATTTT. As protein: CASSLALPLAEKRNTIYF.

The CDR3 nucleotides read TGTGCCAGCAGCACGGCGGGAGGGAGGTACGAGCAGTACTTC. Translating it yields CASSTAGGRYEQYF. V gene TRBV11-2 combines with J gene TRBJ2-7; 9 nucleotides align to TRBD2. The CDR3 contains 14 residues. Germline CDR1 reads SGHAT; CDR2 reads FQNNGV. J gave up 4 bases and V 5 bases, and 6 bases lay outside the gene matches.

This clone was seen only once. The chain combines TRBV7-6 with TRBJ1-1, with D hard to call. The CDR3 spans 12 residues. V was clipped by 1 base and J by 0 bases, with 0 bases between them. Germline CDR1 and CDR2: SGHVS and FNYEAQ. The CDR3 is CASSLVNTEAFF. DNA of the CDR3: TGTGCCAGCAGCTTAGTGAACACTGAAGCTTTCTTT.